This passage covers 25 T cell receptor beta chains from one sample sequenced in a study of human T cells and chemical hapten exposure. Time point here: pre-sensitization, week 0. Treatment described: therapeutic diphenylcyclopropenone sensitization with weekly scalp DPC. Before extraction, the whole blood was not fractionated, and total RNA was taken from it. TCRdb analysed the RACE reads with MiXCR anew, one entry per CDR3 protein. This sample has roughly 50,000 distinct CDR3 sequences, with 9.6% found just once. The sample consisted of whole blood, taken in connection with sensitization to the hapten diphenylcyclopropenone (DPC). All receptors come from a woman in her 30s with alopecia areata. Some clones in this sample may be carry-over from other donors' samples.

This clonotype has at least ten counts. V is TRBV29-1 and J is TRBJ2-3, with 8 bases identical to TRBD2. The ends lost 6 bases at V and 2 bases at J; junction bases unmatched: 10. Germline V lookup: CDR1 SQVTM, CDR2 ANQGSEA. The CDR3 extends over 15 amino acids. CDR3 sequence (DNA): TGCAGCGTCGAGTCTAAAGCGGGAGTCACAGATACGCAGTATTTT. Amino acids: CSVESKAGVTDTQYF.

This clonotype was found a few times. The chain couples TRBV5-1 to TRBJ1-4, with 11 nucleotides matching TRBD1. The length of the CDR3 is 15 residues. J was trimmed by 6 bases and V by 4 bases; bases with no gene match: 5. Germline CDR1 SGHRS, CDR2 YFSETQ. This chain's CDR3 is CASSPQGQGDEKLFF. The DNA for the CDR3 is TGCGCCAGCAGCCCGCAGGGACAGGGGGATGAAAAACTGTTTTTT.

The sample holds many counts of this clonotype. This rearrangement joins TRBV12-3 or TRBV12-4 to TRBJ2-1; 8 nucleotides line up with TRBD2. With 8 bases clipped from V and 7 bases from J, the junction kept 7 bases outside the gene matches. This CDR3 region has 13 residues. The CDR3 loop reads CASFTGGPNEQFF. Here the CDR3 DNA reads TGTGCCAGCTTTACGGGGGGGCCAAATGAGCAGTTCTTC.

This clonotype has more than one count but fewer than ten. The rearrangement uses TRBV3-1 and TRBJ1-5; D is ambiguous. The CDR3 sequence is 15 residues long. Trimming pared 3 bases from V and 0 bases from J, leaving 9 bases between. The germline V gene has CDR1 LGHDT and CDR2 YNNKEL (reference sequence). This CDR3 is CASSQARISNQPQHF. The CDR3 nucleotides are TGTGCCAGCAGCCAGGCCAGAATTAGCAATCAGCCCCAGCATTTT.

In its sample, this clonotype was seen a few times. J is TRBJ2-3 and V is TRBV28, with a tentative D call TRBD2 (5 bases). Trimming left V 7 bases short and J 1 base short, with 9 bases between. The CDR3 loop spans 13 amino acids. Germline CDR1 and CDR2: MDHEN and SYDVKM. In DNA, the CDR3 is TGTGCCAGCAAGGTACTAGGCACAGATACGCAGTATTTT. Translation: CASKVLGTDTQYF. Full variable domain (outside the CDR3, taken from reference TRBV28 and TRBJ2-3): DVKVTQSSRYLVKRTGEKVFLECVQDMDHENMFWYRQDPGLGLRLIYFSYDVKMKEKGDIPEGYSVSREKKERFSLILESASTNQTSMYLCASKVLGTDTQYFGPGTRLTVL.

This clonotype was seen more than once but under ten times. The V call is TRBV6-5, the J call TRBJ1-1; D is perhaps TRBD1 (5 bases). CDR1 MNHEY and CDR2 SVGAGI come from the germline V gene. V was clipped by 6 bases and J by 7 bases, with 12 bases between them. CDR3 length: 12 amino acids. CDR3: CASSRDGLEAFF. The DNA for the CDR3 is TGTGCCAGCAGCCGGGACGGGCTTGAAGCTTTCTTT.

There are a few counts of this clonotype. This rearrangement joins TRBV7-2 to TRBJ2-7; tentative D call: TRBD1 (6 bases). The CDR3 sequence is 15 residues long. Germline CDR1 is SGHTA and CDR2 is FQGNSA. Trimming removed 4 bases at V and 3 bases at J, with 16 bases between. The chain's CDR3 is CASSSIPGTFYEQYF. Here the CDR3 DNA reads TGTGCCAGCAGCTCAATCCCCGGGACATTCTACGAGCAGTACTTC.

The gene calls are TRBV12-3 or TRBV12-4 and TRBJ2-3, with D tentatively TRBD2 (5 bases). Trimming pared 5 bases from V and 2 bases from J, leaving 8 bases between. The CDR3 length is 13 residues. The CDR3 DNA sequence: TGTGCCAGCAGTCCGACTAACACAGATACGCAGTATTTT. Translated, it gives CASSPTNTDTQYF.

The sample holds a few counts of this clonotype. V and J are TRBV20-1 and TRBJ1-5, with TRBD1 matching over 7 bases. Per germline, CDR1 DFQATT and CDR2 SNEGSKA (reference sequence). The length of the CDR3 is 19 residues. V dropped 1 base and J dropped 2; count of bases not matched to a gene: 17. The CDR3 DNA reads TGCAGTGCTAGAGGAACGCGAGACAGGGAGGGTATAGGCAATCAGCCCCAGCATTTT. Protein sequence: CSARGTRDREGIGNQPQHF.

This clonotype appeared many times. CDR3 bases: TGTGCCAGCAGCTTAGTCGGCGGGGACTACCGTTTTGAGCAGTTCTTC. The encoded protein is CASSLVGGDYRFEQFF. This chain uses TRBV7-9 with TRBJ2-1, with TRBD2 matching 7 bases. The V gene end was trimmed by 1 base and the J gene end by 9 bases; junction bases not matched to a gene: 12. The CDR3 loop spans 16 amino acids. Germline V gene data show CDR1 as SEHNR and CDR2 as FQNEAQ (reference sequence).

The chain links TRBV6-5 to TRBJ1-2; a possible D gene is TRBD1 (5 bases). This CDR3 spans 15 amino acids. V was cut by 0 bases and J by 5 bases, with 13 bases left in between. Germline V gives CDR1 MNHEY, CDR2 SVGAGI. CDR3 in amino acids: CASSYSIGGMYGYTF. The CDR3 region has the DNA TGTGCCAGCAGTTACTCGATCGGGGGGATGTATGGCTACACCTTC.

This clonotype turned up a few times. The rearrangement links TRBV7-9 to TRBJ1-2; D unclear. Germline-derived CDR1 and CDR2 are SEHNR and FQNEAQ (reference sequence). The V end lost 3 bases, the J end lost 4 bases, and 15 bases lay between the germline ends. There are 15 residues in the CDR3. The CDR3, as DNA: TGTGCCAGCAGCTTCGGACGGTATTCGGGCTATGGCTACACCTTC. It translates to CASSFGRYSGYGYTF. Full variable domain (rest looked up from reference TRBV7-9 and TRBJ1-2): DTGVSQNPRHKITKRGQNVTFRCDPISEHNRLYWYRQTLGQGPEFLTYFQNEAQLEKSRLLSDRFSAERPKGSFSTLEIQRTEQGDSAMYLCASSFGRYSGYGYTFGSGTRLTVV.

DNA for the CDR3: TGTGCCAGCAGCTCTAGCGGGGGGCGCACAGATACGCAGTATTTT. Translated: CASSSSGGRTDTQYF. The V call is TRBV5-4, the J call TRBJ2-3, with TRBD2 identical over 11 bases. CDR3 length equals 15 residues. Germline V CDR1 and CDR2: SGHNT, YYREEE (reference sequence). V shed 3 bases and J 1 base; nucleotides not matched to a gene: 1.

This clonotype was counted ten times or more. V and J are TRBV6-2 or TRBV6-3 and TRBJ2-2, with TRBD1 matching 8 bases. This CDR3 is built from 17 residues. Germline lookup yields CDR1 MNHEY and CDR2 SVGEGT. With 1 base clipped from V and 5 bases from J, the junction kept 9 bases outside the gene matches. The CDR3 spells CASSYFLTGEATGELFF. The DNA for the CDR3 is TGTGCCAGCAGTTACTTCCTGACAGGGGAGGCGACCGGGGAGCTGTTTTTT.

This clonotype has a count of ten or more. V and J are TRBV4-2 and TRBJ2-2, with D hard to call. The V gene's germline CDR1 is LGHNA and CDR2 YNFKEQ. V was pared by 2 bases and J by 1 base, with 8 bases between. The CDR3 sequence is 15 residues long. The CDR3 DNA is TGTGCCAGCAGCCAACGGACGGGGAACACCGGGGAGCTGTTTTTT. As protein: CASSQRTGNTGELFF.

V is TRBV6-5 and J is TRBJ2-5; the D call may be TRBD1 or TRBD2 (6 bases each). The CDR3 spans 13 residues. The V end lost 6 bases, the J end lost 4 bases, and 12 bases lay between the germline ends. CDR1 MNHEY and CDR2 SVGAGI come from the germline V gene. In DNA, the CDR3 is TGTGCCAGCAGGCGGGACATCCGAGAGACCCAGTACTTC. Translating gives CASRRDIRETQYF.

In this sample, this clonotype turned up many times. The DNA of the CDR3 is TGTGCCAGCAGTCCCCTACAGGGGTCCCCTGGAAACACCATATATTTT. Translated: CASSPLQGSPGNTIYF. This chain connects TRBV27 to TRBJ1-3; 7 bases match TRBD1. This CDR3 spans 16 amino acids. Germline CDR1 MNHEY, CDR2 SMNVEV (reference sequence). V gave up 5 bases and J gave up 2 bases; unmatched junction bases: 9.

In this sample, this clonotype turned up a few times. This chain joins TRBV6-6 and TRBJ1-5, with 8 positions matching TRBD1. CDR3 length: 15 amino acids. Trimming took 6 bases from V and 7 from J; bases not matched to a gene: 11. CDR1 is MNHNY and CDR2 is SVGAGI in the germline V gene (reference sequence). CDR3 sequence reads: CASRTSLTGDQPQHF. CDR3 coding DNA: TGTGCCAGCAGAACAAGTCTGACAGGGGACCAGCCCCAGCATTTT.

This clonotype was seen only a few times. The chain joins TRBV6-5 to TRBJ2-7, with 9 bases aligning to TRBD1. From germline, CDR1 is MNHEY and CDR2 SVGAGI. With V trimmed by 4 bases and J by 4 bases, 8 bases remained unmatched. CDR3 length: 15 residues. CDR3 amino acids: CASSSQGARRYEQYF. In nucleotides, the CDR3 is TGTGCCAGCAGTTCACAGGGGGCGCGTCGGTACGAGCAGTACTTC.

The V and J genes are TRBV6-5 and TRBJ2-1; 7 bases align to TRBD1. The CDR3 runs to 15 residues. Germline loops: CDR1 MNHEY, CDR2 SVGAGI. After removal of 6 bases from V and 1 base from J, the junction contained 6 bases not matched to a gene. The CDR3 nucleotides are TGTGCCAGCAGCCTGGGACAGTCTTCCTACAATGAGCAGTTCTTC. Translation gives CASSLGQSSYNEQFF.

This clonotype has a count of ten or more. CDR3 in amino acids: CASTGDRVSSTMNTEAFF. The DNA of the CDR3 is TGTGCCAGCACCGGAGACAGGGTATCCTCTACAATGAACACTGAAGCTTTCTTT. The chain has TRBV28 and TRBJ1-1, with 7 nucleotides matching TRBD1. This CDR3 is 18 amino acids long. The ends lost 7 bases at V and 0 bases at J; junction bases unmatched: 17. Germline CDR1 is MDHEN and CDR2 is SYDVKM.

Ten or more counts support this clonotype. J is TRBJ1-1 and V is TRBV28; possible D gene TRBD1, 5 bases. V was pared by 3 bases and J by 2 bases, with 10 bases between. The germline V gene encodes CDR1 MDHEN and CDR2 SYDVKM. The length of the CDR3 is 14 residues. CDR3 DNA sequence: TGTGCCAGCAGTTTTGGGCAGGGCAACACTGAAGCTTTCTTT. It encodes CASSFGQGNTEAFF. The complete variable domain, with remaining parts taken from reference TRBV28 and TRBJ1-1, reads DVKVTQSSRYLVKRTGEKVFLECVQDMDHENMFWYRQDPGLGLRLIYFSYDVKMKEKGDIPEGYSVSREKKERFSLILESASTNQTSMYLCASSFGQGNTEAFFGQGTRLTVV.

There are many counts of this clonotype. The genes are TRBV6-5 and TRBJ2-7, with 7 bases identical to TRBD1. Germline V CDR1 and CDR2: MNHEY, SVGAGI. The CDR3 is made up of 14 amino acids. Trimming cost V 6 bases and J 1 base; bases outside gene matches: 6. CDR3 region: CASSLRDSSYEQYF. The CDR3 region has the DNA TGTGCCAGCAGCCTTCGGGACAGTTCCTACGAGCAGTACTTC.

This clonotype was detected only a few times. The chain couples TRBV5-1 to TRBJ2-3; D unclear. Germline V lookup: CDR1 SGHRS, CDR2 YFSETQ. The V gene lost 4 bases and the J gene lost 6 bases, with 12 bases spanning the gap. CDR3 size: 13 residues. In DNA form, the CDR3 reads TGCGCCAGCAGCACCGACACACCGGATACGCAGTATTTT. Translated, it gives CASSTDTPDTQYF.

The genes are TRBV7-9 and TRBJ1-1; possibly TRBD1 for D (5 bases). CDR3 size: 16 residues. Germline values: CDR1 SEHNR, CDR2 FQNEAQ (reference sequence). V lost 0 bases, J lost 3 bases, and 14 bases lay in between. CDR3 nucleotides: TGTGCCAGCAGCTTAGCGCTCGGCAGGGCAGACACTGAAGCTTTCTTT. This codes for CASSLALGRADTEAFF. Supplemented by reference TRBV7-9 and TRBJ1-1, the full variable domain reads DTGVSQNPRHKITKRGQNVTFRCDPISEHNRLYWYRQTLGQGPEFLTYFQNEAQLEKSRLLSDRFSAERPKGSFSTLEIQRTEQGDSAMYLCASSLALGRADTEAFFGQGTRLTVV.